The entry below gives a single T cell receptor (beta chain) sequence along with its context. As yet, its antigen is unknown. 5'RACE with constant-segment primers built TCRalpha and TCRbeta cDNA libraries with UMIs. Each CDR3 protein is one row after TCRdb ran MiXCR on the 5' RACE reads. The table has around 300,000 distinct CDR3 sequences, 10% to 15% seen once. The data were obtained in a study of T-cell memory formation after mild COVID-19. Study information: TCR clusters largely stayed donor specific.

Study-wide findings and caveats: Memory from before infection featured some responding clones, which suggests cross-reactive memory joined.

This receptor was obtained from a young man who had mild COVID-19 (a few samples of this study predate the infection). Cell type and time point are not known. The sample taken for sequencing was PBMCs or a T cell subset sorted from them (not recorded which).

The CDR3 loop reads CASSPPPGSKAFF. The CDR3 DNA is TGTGCCAGCAGTCCTCCGCCAGGGAGCAAAGCTTTCTTT. The genes are TRBV28 and TRBJ1-1; D is possibly TRBD1 (5 bases). Germline V gene lookup returns CDR1 MDHEN and CDR2 SYDVKM. Between the trimmed V and J ends, which lost 5 bases and 9 bases, there was a span of 16 bases. The length of the CDR3 is 13 residues. The full variable domain, completed using reference TRBV28 and TRBJ1-1, is DVKVTQSSRYLVKRTGEKVFLECVQDMDHENMFWYRQDPGLGLRLIYFSYDVKMKEKGDIPEGYSVSREKKERFSLILESASTNQTSMYLCASSPPPGSKAFFGQGTRLTVV.